This T cell receptor (beta chain) was obtained from a study of long-term antiretroviral therapy in people with HIV. Study as a whole: The 2015 recommendation for immediate ART came about a decade after the earliest samples.

For this clone: Antigen unknown.

Two or more post-ART PBMC samples, plus at least one pre-ART sample, were available for each donor. Assay version v3.0 of immunoSEQ was used, and it was run at survey level. This table comes from immunoSEQ multiplex PCR, and its TCRdb copy is limited to in-frame clones, with some not included. The top ten clones hold approximately 2.9% of a sample with fewer than 35,000 clones, around 97% of them seen once. Trimming removed 6 bases from V and 3 bases from J; junction bases left unmatched: 7. The CDR3 is 15 residues long. The germline CDR1 and CDR2 sequences are MNHNY and SVGAGI (reference sequence). Overall study findings and caveats: Repertoire dominance by clones expanded before ART was seen at all time points.

V gene TRBV6-6 combines with J gene TRBJ1-1; TRBD1 matches 10 bases. The sequenced sample was unsorted PBMCs, obtained 6.9 years after starting antiretroviral therapy. The TCR originated in a man between 25 and 39 years old with HIV. CDR3 loop: CASRDLDRGDTEAFF. CDR3 DNA sequence: TGTGCCAGCAGGGATTTGGACAGGGGGGACACTGAAGCTTTCTTT.